The 32 T cell receptor beta chains below were found in one sample sequenced in a study of tumor and adjacent non-tumor tissue in lung cancer. A modified ARM-PCR protocol with three rounds of nested PCR amplified TCRbeta. TCRdb re-derived calls from the multiplex PCR reads in MiXCR, one entry per CDR3 protein. Of 50,000 or so distinct CDR3 sequences in the sample, 74% were seen once. RNA was extracted from bulk tissue without any cell sorting. Distant lung tissue was collected more than 3 cm away from the tumor edge. The sequenced material came from distant non-tumor lung tissue. Receptors were obtained from an older woman with non-small cell lung cancer.

The rearrangement joins TRBV5-1 to TRBJ1-4; D is perhaps TRBD1 (5 bases). CDR3 size: 15 residues. Trimming cost V 0 bases and J 3 bases, with 9 bases left between them. The V gene's germline CDR1 is SGHRS and CDR2 YFSETQ. This CDR3 is CASSLGAGSNEKLFF. As DNA, the CDR3 is TGCGCCAGCAGCTTGGGGGCAGGGTCTAATGAAAAACTGTTTTTT.

This clonotype occurred a few times. A much larger clone differs from this one at a single base, so this may be a read error. The chain has TRBV5-4 and TRBJ1-5; D not resolved. Germline values: CDR1 SGHNT, CDR2 YYREEE (reference sequence). CDR3 length equals 17 residues. The CDR3 sequence is CASTFPRFSGSDQSQHF. The CDR3 DNA reads as TGTGCCAGCACCTTCCCTCGCTTCTCGGGTTCTGATCAGTCCCAGCATTTT.

A word on this clonotype: The junction departs from the called germline gene at one end, perhaps through a read error. The chain recombines TRBV29-1 with TRBJ2-7, with a tentative D call TRBD2 (5 bases). This CDR3 has 15 amino acids. The germline V gene has CDR1 SQVTM and CDR2 ANQGSEA. The CDR3 spells CNVAGGLSGNYEQYF. In DNA form, the CDR3 reads TGCAACGTTGCGGGTGGCCTATCGGGGAACTACGAGCAGTACTTC.

As to this clonotype: A much larger clonotype is one base distant, so this may be a read error. The chain couples TRBV30 to TRBJ2-1, with 8 bases fitting TRBD2. This CDR3 is 14 amino acids long. Unmatched junction bases numbered 12, after V lost 7 bases and J lost 7 bases. Per the germline V gene, CDR1 is GTSNPN and CDR2 is SVGIG (reference sequence). The CDR3 DNA reads as TGTGCCTCATACATAGCGGGAACCGTAAATGAGCAGTTCTTC. Amino acids: CASYIAGTVNEQFF. The full variable domain, its missing parts supplied by reference TRBV30 and TRBJ2-1, is SQTIHQWPATLVQPVGSPLSLECTVEGTSNPNLYWYRQAAGRGLQLLFYSVGIGQISSEVPQNLSASRPQDRQFILSSKKLLLSDSGFYLCASYIAGTVNEQFFGPGTRLTVL.

On this clonotype: One junction end disagrees with the germline gene, perhaps due to a read error. This chain joins TRBV11-2 and TRBJ1-6; unclear D gene. Germline CDR1 is SGHAT and CDR2 is FQNNGV. There are 14 residues in the CDR3. The CDR3 DNA sequence: TGTGCCAGCAGTTTAGATGCAAGTAATTCATCCCTCCACTTT. Translated, it gives CASSLDASNSSLHF.

Concerning this clonotype itself: The CDR3 does not close with the conserved phenylalanine or tryptophan, likely indicating a read error. The DNA is omitted, as the CDR3 cannot be located on it reliably, and the CDR3 follows TCRdb's listing. The chain has TRBV7-9 and TRBJ2-7. In germline, CDR1 is SEHNR, CDR2 FQNEAQ (reference sequence). The CDR3 sequence runs 13 residues, both termini included. The CDR3 reads CASSSSGSHEQYL.

This clonotype was detected only a few times. A much bigger clone sits one base away, suggesting this may be a read error. Without the conserved terminal phenylalanine or tryptophan, this CDR3 likely stems from a read error. This chain uses TRBV6-6 with TRBJ2-2, with D maybe TRBD2 (6 bases). Trimming took off 5 bases at V and 1 base at J, with 14 bases between the two ends. CDR3 length: 16 amino acids. Germline CDR1 is MNHNY and CDR2 is SVGAGI (reference sequence). The CDR3 sequence is CASSRAGLMNTGELFS. CDR3 nucleotide sequence: TGTGCCAGCAGTAGGGCGGGACTTATGAACACCGGGGAGCTGTTTTCT.

Of note for this clonotype: A read error may produce the germline difference seen at one junction end. The V call is TRBV7-9, the J call TRBJ1-1, with D unclear. CDR1 and CDR2 from the germline V gene are SEHNR and FQNEAQ (reference sequence). This CDR3 is built from 15 residues. The CDR3 is CASSYSVGMNTKAFF. CDR3 coding DNA: TGTGCCAGCAGCTACTCTGTGGGGATGAACACTAAAGCTTTCTTT.

As to this clonotype: A much more abundant neighbour one base away suggests this may be a read error. The J gene is TRBJ1-4, the V gene TRBV6-5; maybe TRBD1 (6 bases). The CDR3 is 13 amino acids. In germline, CDR1 is MNHEY, CDR2 SVGAGI. The CDR3 sequence: CASMHREFENLFF. DNA for the CDR3: TGTGCCAGCATGCACAGGGAGTTTGAAAATCTGTTTTTT.

The CDR3 nucleotides are TGTGCCAGCAGCCTTCGGACAGGGATCGGCCACGAGCAGTACTTC. It codes for CASSLRTGIGHEQYF. This rearrangement joins TRBV7-6 to TRBJ2-7; TRBD1 agrees at 8 bases. This CDR3 comprises 15 residues. CDR1 is SGHVS, CDR2 FNYEAQ, per germline. V trimming: 5 bases; J trimming: 5 bases; junction bases outside the gene matches: 11. Based on the CDR3 plus reference TRBV7-6 and TRBJ2-7, the full variable domain is GAGVSQSPRYKVTKRGQDVALRCDPISGHVSLYWYRQALGQGPEFLTYFNYEAQQDKSGLPNDRFSAERPEGSISTLTIQRTEQRDSAMYRCASSLRTGIGHEQYFGPGTRLTVT.

About this clonotype itself: The junction and the germline gene differ at one end; a read error may be behind it. The V call is TRBV7-9, the J call TRBJ1-5; TRBD1 matches 9 bases. This CDR3 spans 15 amino acids. Germline V lookup: CDR1 SEHNR, CDR2 FQNEAQ (reference sequence). DNA of the CDR3: TGTGCCAACAGCTTTGGGACAGGGAGGGATCAGCCCCAGCATTTT. This codes for CANSFGTGRDQPQHF.

A remark on this clonotype: At one boundary the junction diverges from the germline segment, which might be a read error. The chain couples TRBV6-6 to TRBJ1-5; 7 nucleotides align to TRBD1. The CDR3 spans 14 residues. Germline V lookup: CDR1 MNHNY, CDR2 SVGAGI (reference sequence). The CDR3 reads CASKFDRVDQPQHF. CDR3 in DNA: TGTGCCAGCAAATTCGACAGGGTAGACCAGCCCCAACATTTT.

This clonotype was counted between two and nine times. The final CDR3 position lacks the conserved phenylalanine or tryptophan, pointing to a likely read error. The DNA is omitted, as the CDR3 cannot be located on it reliably, and the CDR3 follows TCRdb's listing. The chain's CDR3 is CASRPSDGYNSPLHS. V and J are TRBV6-6 and TRBJ1-6. The CDR3 is 15 residues long, counting both termini. CDR1 is MNHNY and CDR2 is SVGAGI in the germline V gene (reference sequence).

This clonotype was observed a few times. A much larger clone differs from this one at a single base, so this may be a read error. The chain joins TRBV5-4 to TRBJ2-5, with 8 bases matching TRBD2. Germline CDR1 SGHNT, CDR2 YYREEE (reference sequence). This CDR3 comprises 13 residues. In nucleotides, the CDR3 is TGTGCCAGCAGCTTCGGGGGGGGAGAGGCCCAGTACTTC. Translating it yields CASSFGGGEAQYF.

This sequence joins TRBV6-5 and TRBJ1-2; a possible D gene is TRBD1 (6 bases). Germline CDR1 is MNHEY and CDR2 is SVGAGI. This CDR3 has 12 residues. The V end was cut by 7 bases, the J end by 11 bases, with 17 bases between. The CDR3, as DNA: TGTGCCAGCAAAAGACAGGACTATGATTACACCTTC. It encodes CASKRQDYDYTF.

In regard to this clonotype: The junction departs from the called germline gene at one end, perhaps through a read error. The chain has TRBV29-1 and TRBJ1-2, with D perhaps TRBD1 (5 bases). Germline lookup yields CDR1 SQVTM and CDR2 ANQGSEA. The CDR3 has 11 residues. The DNA for the CDR3 is TGCAGCGTTCCAAGTAGGGGTGGCTACATTTTC. As protein: CSVPSRGGYIF.

Comments on this clonotype: This may be a read error, as it is one base from a much larger clone. The CDR3 does not end in the conserved phenylalanine or tryptophan, so this is likely a read error. The V call is TRBV20-1, the J call TRBJ1-4; 9 nucleotides align to TRBD1. The CDR3 extends over 13 amino acids. J lost 8 bases, V lost 5 bases, and 6 bases had no gene match. The germline V gene has CDR1 DFQATT and CDR2 SNEGSKA (reference sequence). The CDR3 DNA reads as TGCAGTGCTGGGGGGGACAGGGACGAAAAACTGTTTTTA. Translating it yields CSAGGDRDEKLFL.

A remark on this clonotype: Likely a read error: the CDR3 ends without its conserved phenylalanine or tryptophan. The V call is TRBV6-2 or TRBV6-3, the J call TRBJ1-5; TRBD1 aligns across 9 bases. The CDR3 has 17 residues. In germline, CDR1 is MNHEY, CDR2 SVGEGT. In DNA, the CDR3 is TGCGCCAGCAGTTTCAACAGGGGGCTCGTAGAAAATCATCCCCAGCATGTT. Residues: CASSFNRGLVENHPQHV.

V usage is TRBV28 and J usage is TRBJ1-1; 7 bases are shared with TRBD1. Germline CDR1 MDHEN, CDR2 SYDVKM. This CDR3 has 13 residues. The CDR3 DNA is TGTTTCACCCTAGGACCACAGGGGATTGAAGCTTTCTTT. Its protein product is CFTLGPQGIEAFF.

In regard to this clonotype: A read error is possible here, since a much larger clone lies one base away. V and J are TRBV28 and TRBJ2-1; D not certain. The CDR3 runs 13 residues. The germline V and J ends were trimmed by 6 bases and 7 bases, with 13 bases remaining between them. CDR1 and CDR2 (germline): MDHEN, SYDVKM. The CDR3 DNA is TGTGCCAGCAGGACCCCCCGACGGAATGAGCAGTTCTTC. Protein sequence: CASRTPRRNEQFF. Using reference TRBV28 and TRBJ2-1 for the parts outside the CDR3, the full variable domain is DVKVTQSSRYLVKRTGEKVFLECVQDMDHENMFWYRQDPGLGLRLIYFSYDVKMKEKGDIPEGYSVSREKKERFSLILESASTNQTSMYLCASRTPRRNEQFFGPGTRLTVL.

The chain joins TRBV4-3 to TRBJ1-2; 9 bases line up with TRBD1. CDR1 LGHNA and CDR2 YSLEER come from the germline V gene. This CDR3 is 16 amino acids long. V trimming: 2 bases; J trimming: 12 bases; junction bases outside the gene matches: 16. CDR3 sequence reads: CASSQTPGTGKYGHTF. The CDR3 bases are TGCGCCAGCAGCCAAACCCCCGGGACAGGGAAGTATGGTCACACCTTC.

The V gene is TRBV12-3 or TRBV12-4, the J gene TRBJ1-2; the D is unclear. V lost 7 bases and J 4 bases, leaving 16 bases between the germline ends. This CDR3 contains 14 residues. The chain's CDR3 is CASNSGSGSYGYTF. The DNA of the CDR3 is TGTGCCAGCAATTCCGGAAGTGGTTCCTATGGCTACACCTTC.

As for this clonotype: A read error may produce the germline difference seen at one junction end. This chain connects TRBV29-1 to TRBJ2-2; D is perhaps TRBD2 (5 bases). The length of the CDR3 is 14 residues. The germline V gene has CDR1 SQVTM and CDR2 ANQGSEA. CDR3 sequence (DNA): TGCAGCGTTACAAAGAGAACGAACACCGGGGAGCTGGTTTTT. Protein product: CSVTKRTNTGELVF.

This clonotype was picked up a small number of times. An end of the junction differs from the germline gene, which may be a read error. The chain couples TRBV12-3 or TRBV12-4 to TRBJ2-5; 7 bases agree with TRBD2. The CDR3 is made up of 15 amino acids. The CDR3, as DNA: TGTGCCGGCAGTTCTTTGACGCGGGGAGGGGAGACCCAGTACTTC. It codes for CAGSSLTRGGETQYF.

About this clonotype: Germline and junction disagree at one end, which may indicate a read error. This rearrangement joins TRBV10-3 to TRBJ2-1; D tentatively fits TRBD1 or TRBD2 (5 bases each). This CDR3 is 18 amino acids long. Germline V gene lookup returns CDR1 ENHRY and CDR2 SYGVKD. In DNA form, the CDR3 reads TGTGCCATCATTGAGTCAGGACGGGTAGGGAGAGGGGATAATGAGCAGTTCTTC. This codes for CAIIESGRVGRGDNEQFF.

As regards this clonotype: Sequence at one end of the junction differs from germline and may be a read error. The CDR3 DNA reads TGTAGCGTTATAGGGGCCTACGAGCAGTACTTC. Amino acid sequence: CSVIGAYEQYF. The chain employs TRBV29-1 and TRBJ2-7, with D possibly being TRBD1 or TRBD2 (5 bases each). CDR3 length: 11 amino acids. Germline CDR1 is SQVTM and CDR2 is ANQGSEA.

This clonotype has only a few counts. A read error may produce the germline difference seen at one junction end. This chain uses TRBV11-3 with TRBJ2-2; the match to TRBD2 covers 7 bases. Germline CDR1 is SGHNT and CDR2 is YENEEA. The CDR3 has 15 residues. The CDR3 sequence: CASSPGAGVTAELFF. DNA for the CDR3: TGTGCCAGCAGTCCCGGGGCGGGAGTAACCGCGGAGCTGTTTTTT.

The chain employs TRBV2 and TRBJ1-2; D is ambiguous. The germline gives CDR1 SNHLY, CDR2 FYNNEI. CDR3 size: 11 residues. V was trimmed by 6 bases and J by 8 bases, leaving 10 bases between them. The CDR3 nucleotides are TGTGCCAGCAGCCGAGACTGGGGCTACACCTTC. This codes for CASSRDWGYTF.

This clonotype has just a few counts. Since a much larger clone is just one base distant, this may be a read error. The gene calls are TRBV7-8 and TRBJ2-1; 10 nucleotides match TRBD2. After removal of 2 bases from V and 8 bases from J, the junction contained 9 bases not matched to a gene. The CDR3 is 16 amino acids. Germline values: CDR1 SGHVS, CDR2 FQNEAQ. The CDR3: CASSLKASGGGDEQFF. As DNA, the CDR3 is TGTGCCAGCAGCTTAAAGGCTAGCGGGGGAGGGGATGAGCAGTTCTTC.

This chain connects TRBV25-1 to TRBJ2-7, with 9 bases aligning to TRBD2. This CDR3 has 12 amino acids. J gave up 5 bases and V 4 bases, and 0 bases lay outside the gene matches. CDR1 is MGHDK and CDR2 is SYGVNS in the germline V gene. The CDR3 nucleotides are TGTGCCAGCAGTGCTAGCGGGGACGAGCAGTACTTC. Its translation: CASSASGDEQYF.

Points on this clonotype: Here the CDR3 omits its conserved ending phenylalanine or tryptophan, so a read error is the likely source. The chain recombines TRBV11-2 with TRBJ2-7; 7 positions agree with TRBD1. Germline CDR1 is SGHAT and CDR2 is FQNNGV. This CDR3 comprises 18 residues. As DNA, the CDR3 is TGTGCAAGCGGCTCGGCCGGGACAGTGTATCAAGTCTCCTACGAGCAGTACATC. Its translation: CASGSAGTVYQVSYEQYI.

On this clonotype itself: Because it lacks the conserved phenylalanine or tryptophan at the end, this CDR3 is likely a read error. The J gene is TRBJ2-3, the V gene TRBV12-3 or TRBV12-4; D perhaps matches TRBD1 (6 bases). The CDR3 sequence is 16 residues long. The CDR3 coding sequence is TGTGCCAGCACTCAGCAACCAAGCAGGGGTACAGGTACGCAGTATCTT. This codes for CASTQQPSRGTGTQYL.